Presented here are 27 T cell receptor beta chains from one specimen sequenced in a study of cytomegalovirus exposure and HLA in healthy donors. The PCR contained 60 Vbeta and 13 Jbeta primers. Profiling relied on immunoSEQ multiplex PCR, and the TCRdb table lists in-frame clones only, not all of them. The sample contains about 220,000 clones, approximately 88% of which appear only once. Source material: PBMCs. Every receptor here comes from a boy between 2 and 10 years old in good health and CMV-seronegative.

This rearrangement joins TRBV29-1 to TRBJ1-1, with no clear D. Germline V gene sequence: CDR1 SQVTM, CDR2 ANQGSEA. Trimming cost V 5 bases and J 0 bases, with 10 bases left between them. This CDR3 region has 13 residues. The chain's CDR3 is CSVFLSMNTEAFF. Here the CDR3 DNA reads TGCAGCGTTTTTTTAAGCATGAACACTGAAGCTTTCTTT.

The genes are TRBV9 and TRBJ1-2; possible D gene TRBD1, 6 bases. The CDR3 runs 15 residues. CDR1 SGDLS and CDR2 YYNGEE come from the germline V gene. Trimming took 3 bases from V and 5 from J, leaving 17 bases between them. CDR3 DNA sequence: TGTGCCAGCAGCGCCTCAGCTACAGGGTTGTATGGCTACACCTTC. It translates to CASSASATGLYGYTF. Drawing the rest from reference TRBV9 and TRBJ1-2, the complete variable domain is DSGVTQTPKHLITATGQRVTLRCSPRSGDLSVYWYQQSLDQGLQFLIQYYNGEERAKGNILERFSAQQFPDLHSELNLSSLELGDSALYFCASSASATGLYGYTFGSGTRLTVV.

The V gene is TRBV4-1, the J gene TRBJ2-4, with no clear D. CDR1 is MGHRA, CDR2 YSYEKL, per germline. V was clipped by 8 bases and J by 2 bases, with 25 bases between them. CDR3 size: 18 residues. CDR3 nucleotides: TGCGCCAGCCTCCGTCCCACCACCCAATTAGTATCCAAAAACATTCAGTACTTC. It yields the protein CASLRPTTQLVSKNIQYF.

This chain joins TRBV4-1 and TRBJ2-2, with 7 bases fitting TRBD2. Looked up from germline, CDR1 is MGHRA and CDR2 is YSYEKL. V shed 2 bases, J shed 2 bases, and the junction held 5 bases outside the gene matches. CDR3 size: 16 residues. The CDR3 nucleotides read TGCGCCAGCAGCCAATCGCTAGCGGCCAACACCGGGGAGCTGTTTTTT. Its translation: CASSQSLAANTGELFF.

The rearrangement joins TRBV20-1 to TRBJ2-3; the D is unclear. The CDR3 is 11 amino acids. Trimming removed 7 bases from V and 3 bases from J, with 8 bases in between. Germline values: CDR1 DFQATT, CDR2 SNEGSKA (reference sequence). CDR3 sequence: CSVPGTDTQYF. The DNA of the CDR3 is TGCAGTGTCCCGGGTACAGATACGCAGTATTTT.

V is TRBV30 and J is TRBJ1-2, with a possible D match to TRBD1 (6 bases). CDR3 length: 14 residues. Trimming removed 1 base from V and 8 bases from J, with 17 bases in between. In germline, CDR1 is GTSNPN, CDR2 SVGIG (reference sequence). The CDR3 region is CAWSDRDGQGGYTF. For the CDR3, the DNA is TGTGCCTGGAGTGACAGGGACGGCCAGGGAGGCTACACCTTC.

This chain links TRBV9 with TRBJ1-1, with D uncertain. V was shortened by 4 bases and J by 6 bases, with 10 bases between the two germline ends. The CDR3 sequence is 12 residues long. CDR1 SGDLS and CDR2 YYNGEE come from the germline V gene. Here the CDR3 DNA reads TGTGCCAGCAGCCCCGGGGATCCTGAAGCTTTCTTT. Encoded protein: CASSPGDPEAFF. Drawing the rest from reference TRBV9 and TRBJ1-1, the complete variable domain is DSGVTQTPKHLITATGQRVTLRCSPRSGDLSVYWYQQSLDQGLQFLIQYYNGEERAKGNILERFSAQQFPDLHSELNLSSLELGDSALYFCASSPGDPEAFFGQGTRLTVV.

For the CDR3, the DNA is TGCGCCAGCAGCCAAGCGCCAACTAGCGGGCAGGATACGCAGTATTTT. Translation: CASSQAPTSGQDTQYF. The chain uses TRBV4-1 and TRBJ2-3; 9 bases fit TRBD2. Germline V lookup: CDR1 MGHRA, CDR2 YSYEKL. J gave up 6 bases and V 1 base, and 8 bases lay outside the gene matches. The CDR3 extends over 16 amino acids.

The rearrangement links TRBV12-5 to TRBJ2-5, with TRBD1 matching over 7 bases. With the DNA end fitting TRBJ2-7 better, the J assignment may be wrong. The CDR3 extends over 17 amino acids. Germline V CDR1 and CDR2: LGHNT, FRNRAP. CDR3 sequence: CASGLGGQPRRSYEQYF. CDR3 in DNA: TGTGCTAGTGGTTTGGGGGGACAGCCTCGCCGGTCCTACGAGCAGTACTTC.

This chain connects TRBV5-1 to TRBJ1-2; D unresolved. Per germline, CDR1 SGHRS and CDR2 YFSETQ. V dropped 0 bases and J dropped 4 bases, with 13 bases sitting between them. The CDR3 runs 15 residues. The CDR3 DNA reads TGCGCCAGCAGCTTGGATGGTAGGGAGAGCTATGGCTACACCTTC. Amino acid sequence: CASSLDGRESYGYTF.

The chain is built from TRBV6-4 and TRBJ1-1, with 9 nucleotides matching TRBD1. The CDR3 extends over 15 amino acids. Trimming took 3 bases from V and 4 from J; bases not matched to a gene: 6. Germline V gene data show CDR1 as MRHNA and CDR2 as SNTAGT. Here the CDR3 reads CASSETGGVGTEAFF. CDR3 DNA: TGTGCCAGCAGTGAGACAGGGGGAGTGGGCACTGAAGCTTTCTTT.

V gene TRBV7-9 combines with J gene TRBJ1-2, with 9 bases aligning to TRBD1. Germline assignment: CDR1 SEHNR and CDR2 FQNEAQ (reference sequence). CDR3 length equals 18 residues. V gave up 4 bases and J gave up 3 bases; unmatched junction bases: 15. CDR3 protein: CASSSSGQGKGGDYGYTF. CDR3 nucleotides: TGTGCCAGCAGCTCGAGCGGACAGGGGAAAGGGGGGGACTATGGCTACACCTTC. Full variable domain (remainder filled in from reference TRBV7-9 and TRBJ1-2): DTGVSQNPRHKITKRGQNVTFRCDPISEHNRLYWYRQTLGQGPEFLTYFQNEAQLEKSRLLSDRFSAERPKGSFSTLEIQRTEQGDSAMYLCASSSSGQGKGGDYGYTFGSGTRLTVV.

V and J are TRBV27 and TRBJ2-1; TRBD1 agrees at 7 bases. Germline trimming cut 2 bases from V and 0 bases from J; bases unmatched to any gene: 1. The CDR3 is made up of 15 amino acids. Germline CDR1 and CDR2: MNHEY and SMNVEV (reference sequence). CDR3 DNA: TGTGCCAGCAGTTTAGGGACAGCCTCCTACAATGAGCAGTTCTTC. Protein: CASSLGTASYNEQFF.

This clone was counted between two and nine times. The J gene is TRBJ1-1, the V gene TRBV25-1; the match to TRBD1 covers 9 bases. The CDR3 runs 15 residues. CDR1 is MGHDK and CDR2 is SYGVNS in the germline V gene. Germline trimming cut 1 base from V and 4 bases from J; bases unmatched to any gene: 4. The CDR3 spells CASSESGTGSTEAFF. For the CDR3, the DNA is TGTGCCAGCAGTGAATCCGGGACAGGGTCCACTGAAGCTTTCTTT.

The chain employs TRBV6-4 and TRBJ2-1; TRBD1 aligns across 10 bases. CDR1 MRHNA and CDR2 SNTAGT come from the germline V gene. Trimming cost V 1 base and J 6 bases; bases outside gene matches: 6. The CDR3 sequence is 16 residues long. The CDR3 sequence is CASSDFGQGEINEQFF. In DNA, the CDR3 is TGTGCCAGCAGTGACTTCGGACAGGGGGAGATCAATGAGCAGTTCTTC.

In nucleotides, the CDR3 is TGTGCCAGCAGTATTAGCTCCTACAATGAGCAGTTCTTC. The encoded protein is CASSISSYNEQFF. The V gene is TRBV27, the J gene TRBJ2-1, with D unresolved. Trimming stripped 5 bases from V and 0 bases from J, with 5 bases between. The CDR3 has 13 residues. The V gene's germline CDR1 is MNHEY and CDR2 SMNVEV (reference sequence).

The CDR3 reads CASSQDELAGGYYEQYF. As DNA, the CDR3 is TGTGCCAGCAGCCAAGACGAACTAGCGGGAGGGTATTACGAGCAGTACTTC. This chain joins TRBV4-2 and TRBJ2-7; 13 nucleotides align to TRBD2. V lost 0 bases to trimming and J lost 4 bases; unmatched junction nucleotides: 6. The CDR3 loop spans 17 amino acids. The germline CDR1 and CDR2 sequences are LGHNA and YNFKEQ.

CDR3 in DNA: TGTGCCACCAGTAACAGCCTTCGCTCCTACAATGAGCAGTTCTTC. It encodes CATSNSLRSYNEQFF. This chain uses TRBV15 with TRBJ2-1; D ambiguous. In germline, CDR1 is LNHNV, CDR2 YYDKDF (reference sequence). Trimming removed 6 bases at V and 0 bases at J, with 12 bases between. The CDR3 consists of 15 residues.

The chain is built from TRBV27 and TRBJ2-5; 10 bases are shared with TRBD1. Near its end, the DNA agrees better with TRBJ2-7, so the J call may be wrong. The CDR3 extends over 15 amino acids. CDR1 and CDR2 (germline): MNHEY, SMNVEV (reference sequence). The CDR3 spells CASSVRTGGSYEQYF. The CDR3 region has the DNA TGTGCCAGCAGTGTACGGACAGGGGGCTCCTACGAGCAGTACTTC.

In its sample, this clone was seen once. CDR3 protein: CASSLDGQGVHGYTF. The CDR3 DNA follows: TGTGCCAGCAGCTTAGACGGACAGGGGGTTCATGGCTACACCTTC. The V call is TRBV11-2, the J call TRBJ1-2; TRBD1 agrees at 10 bases. The CDR3 is 15 amino acids. J gave up 6 bases and V 0 bases, and 4 bases lay outside the gene matches. The germline gives CDR1 SGHAT, CDR2 FQNNGV.

This clone was observed a single time. The V call is TRBV6-6, the J call TRBJ2-5, with 9 bases that match TRBD1. V lost 2 bases and J lost 5; bases outside the gene matches: 9. The CDR3 sequence is 16 residues long. Looked up from germline, CDR1 is MNHNY and CDR2 is SVGAGI (reference sequence). The CDR3 spells CASSYPTGTGIETQYF. CDR3 DNA sequence: TGTGCCAGCAGTTACCCGACCGGGACAGGGATCGAGACCCAGTACTTC.

V usage is TRBV10-3 and J usage is TRBJ2-7, with 11 bases matching TRBD1. V was pared by 7 bases and J by 3 bases, with 2 bases of the junction left unmatched. The V gene's germline CDR1 is ENHRY and CDR2 SYGVKD. The CDR3 is 13 residues long. CDR3 in amino acids: CAIMGTGGYEQYF. CDR3 DNA: TGTGCCATCATGGGGACAGGGGGCTACGAGCAGTACTTC.

The chain is built from TRBV30 and TRBJ1-2, with D uncertain. Germline CDR1 and CDR2: GTSNPN and SVGIG (reference sequence). Trimming left V 1 base short and J 8 bases short, with 11 bases between. The CDR3 length is 12 residues. The CDR3 sequence is CAWSAGLGGYTF. CDR3 sequence (DNA): TGTGCCTGGAGTGCCGGACTAGGGGGCTACACCTTC.

The V gene is TRBV5-4, the J gene TRBJ2-7, with 9 bases matching TRBD1. Germline CDR1 is SGHNT and CDR2 is YYREEE (reference sequence). V shed 4 bases, J shed 2 bases, and the junction held 7 bases outside the gene matches. This CDR3 region has 15 residues. This chain's CDR3 is CASSKPTGGPYEQYF. The CDR3 DNA reads as TGTGCCAGCAGCAAACCGACAGGGGGTCCCTACGAGCAGTACTTC.

To note about this clone: Other DNA sequences of this sample code for an identical CDR3. V and J are TRBV6-5 and TRBJ1-2; maybe TRBD1 (5 bases). The length of the CDR3 is 13 residues. Trimming took off 3 bases at V and 4 bases at J, with 9 bases between the two ends. Germline CDR1 and CDR2: MNHEY and SVGAGI. The CDR3 here is CASSYGGGYGYTF. DNA for the CDR3: TGTGCCAGCAGTTATGGGGGAGGCTATGGCTACACCTTC.

The chain links TRBV4-2 to TRBJ2-1; the D gene is possibly TRBD2 (6 bases). The germline CDR1 and CDR2 sequences are LGHNA and YNFKEQ. The V end was cut by 1 base, the J end by 10 bases, with 11 bases between. The CDR3 consists of 13 residues. The CDR3 DNA reads TGTGCCAGCAGCCAAGGAACCGGGGGAGAGCAGTTCTTC. Protein product: CASSQGTGGEQFF.

J is TRBJ1-5 and V is TRBV6-1, with 7 bases identical to TRBD1. CDR3 length: 15 amino acids. Germline loops: CDR1 MNHNS, CDR2 SASEGT. Losses at the gene ends were 6 bases for V and 0 bases for J; bases not matched to a gene: 5. CDR3 loop: CASRPTGNSNQPQHF. The CDR3 nucleotides are TGTGCCAGCAGGCCGACAGGGAATAGCAATCAGCCCCAGCATTTT.